This passage covers 2 T cell receptor beta chains from one sample sequenced in a study of blood T cell repertoires in COVID-19. Produced via immunoSEQ multiplex PCR; TCRdb's table is partial and in-frame only. The top ten clones hold around 20% of a sample with 130,000 or so clones, roughly 89% of them seen once. The sequenced sample was peripheral blood. These receptors were obtained from a man aged 50 or older with active or convalescent COVID-19.

Only a few counts were recorded for this clone. The rearrangement links TRBV7-2 to TRBJ2-5; 10 bases agree with TRBD2. CDR1 and CDR2 from the germline V gene are SGHTA and FQGNSA. The junction had 9 bases not matched to a gene; V was cut back by 3 bases and J by 5 bases. The CDR3 runs to 16 residues. The CDR3 nucleotides are TGTGCCAGCAGCTTGATATTACTAGCGGGGCTGGAGACCCAGTACTTC. Protein product: CASSLILLAGLETQYF. Full variable domain (remainder filled in from reference TRBV7-2 and TRBJ2-5): GAGVSQSPSNKVTEKGKDVELRCDPISGHTALYWYRQSLGQGLEFLIYFQGNSAPDKSGLPSDRFSAERTGGSVSTLTIQRTQQEDSAVYLCASSLILLAGLETQYFGPGTRLLVL.

This chain links TRBV18 with TRBJ1-1; D remains unclear. The V end was cut by 0 bases, the J end by 6 bases, with 11 bases between. Looked up from germline, CDR1 is KGHSH and CDR2 is LQKENI. The CDR3 extends over 14 amino acids. The CDR3 loop reads CASSPPTPVAEAFF. As DNA, the CDR3 is TGTGCCAGCTCACCACCCACACCTGTGGCTGAAGCTTTCTTT.